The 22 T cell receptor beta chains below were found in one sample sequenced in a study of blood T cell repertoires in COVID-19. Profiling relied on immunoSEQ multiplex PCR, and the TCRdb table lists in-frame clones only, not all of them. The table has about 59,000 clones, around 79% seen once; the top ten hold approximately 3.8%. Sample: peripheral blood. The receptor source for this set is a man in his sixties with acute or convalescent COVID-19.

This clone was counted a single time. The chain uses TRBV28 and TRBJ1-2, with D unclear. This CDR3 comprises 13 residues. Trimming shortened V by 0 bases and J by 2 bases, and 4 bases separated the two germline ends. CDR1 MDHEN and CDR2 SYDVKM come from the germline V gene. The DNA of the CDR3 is TGTGCCAGCAGTTTATGGGAGAACTATGGCTACACCTTC. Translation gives CASSLWENYGYTF.

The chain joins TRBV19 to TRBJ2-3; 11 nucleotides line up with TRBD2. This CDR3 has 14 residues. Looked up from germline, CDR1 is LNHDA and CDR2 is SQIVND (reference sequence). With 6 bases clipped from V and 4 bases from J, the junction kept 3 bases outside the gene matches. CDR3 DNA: TGTGCCAGTAGGGTAGCGGGAGGGCCAGATACGCAGTATTTT. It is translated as CASRVAGGPDTQYF.

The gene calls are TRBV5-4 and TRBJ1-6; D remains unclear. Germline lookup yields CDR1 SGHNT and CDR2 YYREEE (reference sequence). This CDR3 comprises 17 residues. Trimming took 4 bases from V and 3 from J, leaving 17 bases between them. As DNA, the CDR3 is TGTGCCAGCAGCCCGCAACGGGGATGGGGCTATAATTCACCCCTCCACTTT. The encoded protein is CASSPQRGWGYNSPLHF.

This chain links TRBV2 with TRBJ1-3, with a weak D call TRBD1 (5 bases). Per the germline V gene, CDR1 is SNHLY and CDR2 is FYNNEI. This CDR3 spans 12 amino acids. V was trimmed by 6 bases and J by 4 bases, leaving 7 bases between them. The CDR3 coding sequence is TGTGCCAGCAGGGGGCGAGGAAACACCATATATTTT. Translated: CASRGRGNTIYF.

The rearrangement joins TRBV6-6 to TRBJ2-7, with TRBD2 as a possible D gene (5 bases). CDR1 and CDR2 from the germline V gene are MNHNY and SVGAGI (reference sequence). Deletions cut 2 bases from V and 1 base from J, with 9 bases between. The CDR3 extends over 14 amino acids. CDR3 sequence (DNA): TGTGCCAGCAGTTACCTGGGCGGGTCCTACGAGCAGTACTTC. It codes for CASSYLGGSYEQYF.

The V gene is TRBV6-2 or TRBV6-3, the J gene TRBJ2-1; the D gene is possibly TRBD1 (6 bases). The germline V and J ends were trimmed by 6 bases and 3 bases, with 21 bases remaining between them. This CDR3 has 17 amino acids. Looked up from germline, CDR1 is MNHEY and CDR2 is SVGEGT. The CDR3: CASSFLKGQPYYNEQFF. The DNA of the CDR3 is TGTGCCAGCAGCTTCCTTAAGGGACAACCTTACTACAATGAGCAGTTCTTC.

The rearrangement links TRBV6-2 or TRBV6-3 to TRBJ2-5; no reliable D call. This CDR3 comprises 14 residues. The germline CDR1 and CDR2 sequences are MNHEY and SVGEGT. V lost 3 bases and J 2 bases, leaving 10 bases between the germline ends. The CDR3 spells CASSYSHQQETQYF. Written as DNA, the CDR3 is TGTGCCAGCAGTTATAGTCACCAACAAGAGACCCAGTACTTC.

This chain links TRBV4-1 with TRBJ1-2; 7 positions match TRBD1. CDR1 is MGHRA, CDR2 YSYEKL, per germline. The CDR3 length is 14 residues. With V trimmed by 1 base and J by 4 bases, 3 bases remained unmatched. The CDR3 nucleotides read TGCGCCAGCAGCCAAGGGACAGGAAGCTATGGCTACACCTTC. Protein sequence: CASSQGTGSYGYTF.

The CDR3 sequence is CASSWGLAGGGGNEQFF. DNA of the CDR3: TGTGCCAGCAGCTGGGGACTAGCGGGAGGAGGGGGGAATGAGCAGTTCTTC. The gene calls are TRBV5-4 and TRBJ2-1, with TRBD2 identical over 15 bases. J gave up 7 bases and V 3 bases, and 8 bases lay outside the gene matches. CDR1 and CDR2 (germline): SGHNT, YYREEE (reference sequence). This CDR3 contains 17 residues.

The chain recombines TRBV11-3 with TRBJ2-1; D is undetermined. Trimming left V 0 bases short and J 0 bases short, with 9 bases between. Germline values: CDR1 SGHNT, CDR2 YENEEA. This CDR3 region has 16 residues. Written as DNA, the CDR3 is TGTGCCAGCAGCTTAGACTATCTCGGCTCCTACAATGAGCAGTTCTTC. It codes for CASSLDYLGSYNEQFF.

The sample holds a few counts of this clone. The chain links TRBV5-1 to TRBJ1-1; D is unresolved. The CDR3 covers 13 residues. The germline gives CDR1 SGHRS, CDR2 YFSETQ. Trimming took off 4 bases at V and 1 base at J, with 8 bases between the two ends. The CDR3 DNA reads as TGCGCCAGCAGCCGGGGTGGGAACACTGAAGCTTTCTTT. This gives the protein CASSRGGNTEAFF.

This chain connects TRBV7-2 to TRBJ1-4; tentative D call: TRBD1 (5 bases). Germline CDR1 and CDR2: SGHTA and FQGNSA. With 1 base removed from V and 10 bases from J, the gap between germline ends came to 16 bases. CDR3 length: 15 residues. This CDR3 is CASSLDGQGKRKLFF. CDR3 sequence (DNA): TGTGCCAGCAGCTTAGATGGCCAGGGCAAGAGAAAACTGTTTTTT.

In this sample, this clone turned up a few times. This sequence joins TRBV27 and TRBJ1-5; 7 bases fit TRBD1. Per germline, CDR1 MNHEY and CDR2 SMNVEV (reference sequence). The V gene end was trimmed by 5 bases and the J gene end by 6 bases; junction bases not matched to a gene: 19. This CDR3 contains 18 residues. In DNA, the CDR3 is TGTGCCAGCAGTCCCCGGGGGACAGTCAGTCTAAAAGGTCAGCCCCAGCATTTT. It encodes CASSPRGTVSLKGQPQHF.

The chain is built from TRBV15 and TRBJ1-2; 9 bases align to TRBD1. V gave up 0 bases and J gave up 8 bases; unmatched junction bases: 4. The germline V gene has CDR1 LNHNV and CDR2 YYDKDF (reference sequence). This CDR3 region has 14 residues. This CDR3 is CATSRETGGRGYTF. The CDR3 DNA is TGTGCCACCAGCAGAGAGACAGGGGGTAGAGGCTACACCTTC.

CDR3 sequence: CASSLGRLAGNNEQFF. CDR3 bases: TGTGCCAGCAGCTTAGGTCGACTAGCGGGGAACAATGAGCAGTTCTTC. This rearrangement joins TRBV7-6 to TRBJ2-1; 11 nucleotides align to TRBD2. V dropped 1 base and J dropped 5; count of bases not matched to a gene: 4. The length of the CDR3 is 16 residues. Germline values: CDR1 SGHVS, CDR2 FNYEAQ.

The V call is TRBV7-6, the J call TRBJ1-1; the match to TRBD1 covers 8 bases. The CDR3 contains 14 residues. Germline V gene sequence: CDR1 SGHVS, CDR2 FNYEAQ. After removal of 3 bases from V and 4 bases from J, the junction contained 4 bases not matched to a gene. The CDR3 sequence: CASSLSRGRTEAFF. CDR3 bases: TGTGCCAGCAGCTTGTCCAGGGGGCGCACTGAAGCTTTCTTT.

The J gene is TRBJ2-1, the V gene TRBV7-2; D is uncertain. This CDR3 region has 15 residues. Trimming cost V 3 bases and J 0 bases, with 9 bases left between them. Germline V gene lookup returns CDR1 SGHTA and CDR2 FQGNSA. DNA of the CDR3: TGTGCCAGCAGCTTTACACCCAGCTCCTACAATGAGCAGTTCTTC. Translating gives CASSFTPSSYNEQFF.

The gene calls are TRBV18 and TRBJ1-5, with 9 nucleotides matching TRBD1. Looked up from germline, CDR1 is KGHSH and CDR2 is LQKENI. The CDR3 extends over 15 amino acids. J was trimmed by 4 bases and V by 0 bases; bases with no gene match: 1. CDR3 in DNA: TGTGCCAGCTCACCACCCGGACAGGGGAATCAGCCCCAGCATTTT. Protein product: CASSPPGQGNQPQHF.

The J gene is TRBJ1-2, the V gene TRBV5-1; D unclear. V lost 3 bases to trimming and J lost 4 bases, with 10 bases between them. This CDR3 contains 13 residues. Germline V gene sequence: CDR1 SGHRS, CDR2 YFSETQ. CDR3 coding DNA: TGCGCCAGCAGCTCTGACAATACCTATGGCTACACCTTC. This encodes CASSSDNTYGYTF.

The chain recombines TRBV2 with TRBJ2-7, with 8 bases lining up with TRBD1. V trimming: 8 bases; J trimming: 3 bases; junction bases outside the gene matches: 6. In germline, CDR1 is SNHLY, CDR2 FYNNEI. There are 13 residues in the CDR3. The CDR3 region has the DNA TGTGCCAGCGGGCAGGGGGCAGGCTACGAGCAGTACTTC. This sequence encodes CASGQGAGYEQYF.

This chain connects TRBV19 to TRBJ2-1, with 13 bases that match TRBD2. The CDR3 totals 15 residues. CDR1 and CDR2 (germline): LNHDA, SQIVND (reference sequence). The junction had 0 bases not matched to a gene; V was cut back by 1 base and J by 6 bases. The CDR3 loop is CASSIGTSGSNEQFF. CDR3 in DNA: TGTGCCAGTAGTATAGGGACTAGCGGGAGCAATGAGCAGTTCTTC.

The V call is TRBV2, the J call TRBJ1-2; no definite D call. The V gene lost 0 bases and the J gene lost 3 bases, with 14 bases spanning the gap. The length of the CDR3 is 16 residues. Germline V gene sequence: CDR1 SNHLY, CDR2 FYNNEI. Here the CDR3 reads CASSEAPAGLDYGYTF. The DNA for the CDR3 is TGTGCCAGCAGTGAAGCCCCGGCGGGGTTGGACTATGGCTACACCTTC.